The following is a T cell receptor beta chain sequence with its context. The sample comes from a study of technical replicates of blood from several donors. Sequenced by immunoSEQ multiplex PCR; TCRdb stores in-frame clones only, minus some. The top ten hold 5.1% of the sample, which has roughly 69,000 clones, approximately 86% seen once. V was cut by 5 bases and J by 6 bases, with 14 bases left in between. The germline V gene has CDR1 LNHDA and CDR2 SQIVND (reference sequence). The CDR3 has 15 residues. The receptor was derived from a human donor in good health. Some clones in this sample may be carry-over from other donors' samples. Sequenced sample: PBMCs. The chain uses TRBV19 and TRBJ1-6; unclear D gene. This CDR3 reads CASSAFVGLNSPLHF. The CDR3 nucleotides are TGTGCCAGTAGTGCCTTTGTGGGCCTTAATTCACCCCTCCACTTT.